One T cell receptor beta chain is described in this entry. Antigen specificity is unknown. Naive CD8 cells lacked CD45RO, underwent positive selection for CCR7 and left out terminally differentiated effector memory CD45RA+ cells. The entry originates in a study of shared clonotypes between healthy human individuals. Study background: Donor composition was a couple of women and a few men, aged 18 to 49. Study-level findings and limits: Read depth was anticipated to influence clonotype sharing among donors. Clonotypes that were shared across four donors made up around 5.5% of naive CD4 clonotypes. It was the non-shared clonotypes that had lower generation probabilities than clonotypes shared by all four donors.

The germline CDR1 and CDR2 sequences are SGHTS and YDEGEE. With 2 bases removed from V and 3 bases from J, the gap between germline ends came to 6 bases. This CDR3 spans 12 amino acids. The method was immunoSEQ multiplex PCR; TCRdb's version includes in-frame clones alone and lacks a portion of them. The data contain some 2 million clones, approximately 94% of them seen just once; the ten biggest clones take up 1% to 1.3%. The chain employs TRBV5-8 and TRBJ2-7, with unresolved D. The clonotype comes from a man aged 18 to 30 in good health. Input material: naive CD8+ T cells sorted from blood. The CDR3 spells CASSLSYYEQYF. DNA of the CDR3: TGTGCCAGCAGCTTAAGCTACTACGAGCAGTACTTC.